The 5 T cell receptor beta chains in this list originate from one sample, sequenced in a study of regulatory T cells in long-lasting Graves disease. The authors built TCR beta libraries using iRepertoire HTBI primers and Arm-PCR of CDR3 regions. TCRdb re-called the multiplex PCR reads with MiXCR, one entry per CDR3 protein. The sample yields roughly 520,000 distinct CDR3 sequences, around 13% seen once. The time point denotes: newly diagnosed GD, antithyroid drugs for less than 3 months. RNA from PBMCs was the source of the TCR library. These same data were also listed under a study on T cells in Graves' hyperthyroidism and ophthalmopathy.

Sequenced here: peripheral blood mononuclear cells (PBMCs), sampled at new diagnosis, from a patient treated with antithyroid drugs. Receptor source: a woman aged 25 to 39 with Graves disease.

This clonotype is a singleton in its sample. This chain uses TRBV4-1 with TRBJ2-7, with D tentatively TRBD2 (6 bases). Germline V gene sequence: CDR1 MGHRA, CDR2 YSYEKL. CDR3 length: 15 amino acids. The V and J ends lost 3 bases and 3 bases respectively, with 15 bases between them. CDR3 DNA: TGCGCCAGCAGCCATGCGTGGAGGGAACGCTACGAGCAGTACTTC. Encoded protein: CASSHAWRERYEQYF.

This clonotype has a count of ten or more. This chain connects TRBV15 to TRBJ2-1, with TRBD2 identical over 8 bases. Trimming cost V 1 base and J 5 bases; bases outside gene matches: 4. This CDR3 has 15 residues. Germline CDR1 is LNHNV and CDR2 is YYDKDF (reference sequence). As DNA, the CDR3 is TGTGCCACCAGCAGAGCGAGCGGGAGACACAATGAGCAGTTCTTC. It translates to CATSRASGRHNEQFF.

This clonotype was seen ten or more times. The chain links TRBV29-1 to TRBJ1-1; 8 positions match TRBD1. V was pared by 7 bases and J by 1 base, with 11 bases of the junction left unmatched. Per germline, CDR1 SQVTM and CDR2 ANQGSEA. The length of the CDR3 is 15 residues. The CDR3 spells CSAQGASLGNTEAFF. Written as DNA, the CDR3 is TGCAGCGCGCAGGGGGCTTCTTTAGGGAACACTGAAGCTTTCTTT.

In its sample, this clonotype was seen many times. This chain connects TRBV20-1 to TRBJ2-1; TRBD2 aligns across 8 bases. After removal of 3 bases from V and 6 bases from J, the junction contained 7 bases not matched to a gene. Per germline, CDR1 DFQATT and CDR2 SNEGSKA (reference sequence). The CDR3 runs to 14 residues. CDR3 DNA: TGCAGTGCTAGCCCGGGACTAGACTCCAATGAGCAGTTCTTC. Amino acid sequence: CSASPGLDSNEQFF.

V usage is TRBV6-1 and J usage is TRBJ1-1; the D is unclear. The germline CDR1 and CDR2 sequences are MNHNS and SASEGT. This CDR3 contains 12 residues. V lost 8 bases and J 1 base, leaving 8 bases between the germline ends. The CDR3 region is CASVTGNTEAFF. CDR3 nucleotides: TGTGCCAGCGTCACGGGGAACACTGAAGCTTTCTTT.